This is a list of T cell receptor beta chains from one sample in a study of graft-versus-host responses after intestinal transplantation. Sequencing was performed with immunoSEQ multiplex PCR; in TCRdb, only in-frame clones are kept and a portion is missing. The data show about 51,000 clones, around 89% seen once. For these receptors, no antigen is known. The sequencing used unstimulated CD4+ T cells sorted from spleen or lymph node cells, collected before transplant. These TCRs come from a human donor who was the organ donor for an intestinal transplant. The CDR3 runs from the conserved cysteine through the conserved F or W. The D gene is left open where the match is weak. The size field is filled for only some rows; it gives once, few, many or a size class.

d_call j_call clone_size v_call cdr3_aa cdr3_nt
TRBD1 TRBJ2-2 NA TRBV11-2 CASSRPRTGDTGELFF TGTGCCAGCAGCCGTCCGAGGACAGGGGACACCGGGGAGCTGTTTTTT
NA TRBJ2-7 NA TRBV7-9 CASSLQGEQYF TGTGCCAGCAGCTTACAGGGCGAGCAGTACTTC
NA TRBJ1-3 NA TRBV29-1 CSVGQAVSGNTIYF TGCAGCGTTGGACAGGCCGTCTCTGGAAACACCATATATTTT
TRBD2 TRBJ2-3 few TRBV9 CASSVGLAGRRTDTQYF TGTGCCAGCAGCGTAGGGCTAGCGGGCAGACGCACAGATACGCAGTATTTT
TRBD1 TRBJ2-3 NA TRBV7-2 CASSSGTGASTDTQYF TGTGCCAGCAGCTCCGGGACAGGCGCTAGCACAGATACGCAGTATTTT
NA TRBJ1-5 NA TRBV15 CATSRDGSNQPQHF TGTGCCACCAGCAGAGATGGCAGCAATCAGCCCCAGCATTTT
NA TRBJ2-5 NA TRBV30 CAWSSGGGETQYF TGTGCCTGGAGTTCAGGGGGAGGAGAGACCCAGTACTTC
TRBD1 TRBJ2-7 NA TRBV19 CATKQAGTGRGEQYF TGTGCCACAAAACAAGCCGGGACAGGGCGCGGCGAGCAGTACTTC
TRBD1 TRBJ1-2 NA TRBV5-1 CASSSGQGASGYTF TGCGCCAGCAGCTCTGGACAGGGGGCTAGTGGCTACACCTTC
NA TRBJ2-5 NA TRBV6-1 CASSEGGRGGETQYF TGTGCCAGCAGTGAAGGTGGCCGAGGGGGAGAGACCCAGTACTTC
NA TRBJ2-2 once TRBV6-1 CASSEAPASSGELFF TGTGCCAGCAGTGAAGCCCCAGCGTCCTCCGGGGAGCTGTTTTTT
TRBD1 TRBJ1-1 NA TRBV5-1 CASVDREGLEAFF TGCGCCAGTGTGGACAGGGAGGGACTGGAAGCTTTCTTT
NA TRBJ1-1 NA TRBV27 CASSRRVGTEAFF TGTGCCAGCAGTAGGAGGGTTGGCACTGAAGCTTTCTTT
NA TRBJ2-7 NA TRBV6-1 CASSASRDKAYEQYF TGTGCCAGCAGTGCTTCTCGGGACAAGGCCTACGAGCAGTACTTC
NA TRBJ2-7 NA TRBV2 CASSETTDSYEQYF TGCGCCAGCAGTGAGACAACGGACTCCTACGAGCAGTACTTC
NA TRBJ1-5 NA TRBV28 CASSFPGHLGNQPQHF TGTGCCAGCAGTTTCCCGGGTCACCTCGGCAATCAGCCCCAGCATTTT
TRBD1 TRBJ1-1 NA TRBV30 CAWSLRGDTEAFF TGTGCCTGGAGTCTCAGGGGGGACACTGAAGCTTTCTTT
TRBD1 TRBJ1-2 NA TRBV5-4 CASSPTRTGGAGDYGYTF TGTGCCAGCAGCCCGACCCGGACAGGGGGGGCTGGGGACTATGGCTACACCTTC
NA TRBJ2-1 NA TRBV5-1 CASRGTQSYNEQFF TGCGCCAGCAGAGGGACACAATCCTACAATGAGCAGTTCTTC
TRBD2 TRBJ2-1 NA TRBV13 CASSSKRTSGPTLYNEQFF TGTGCCAGCAGCTCGAAACGGACTAGCGGGCCTACTCTTTACAATGAGCAGTTCTTC
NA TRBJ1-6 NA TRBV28 CASSSPPRHFFPHSPLHF TGTGCCAGCAGTTCCCCCCCCAGACACTTTTTCCCCCATTCACCCCTCCACTTT
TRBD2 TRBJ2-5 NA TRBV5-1 CASSRRTSGEETQYF TGCGCCAGCAGCCGAAGGACTAGCGGGGAAGAGACCCAGTACTTC
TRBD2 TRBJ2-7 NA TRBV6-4 CASSDSGGRDEQYF TGTGCCAGCAGTGACTCAGGCGGGAGGGACGAGCAGTACTTC
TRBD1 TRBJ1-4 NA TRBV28 CASSLSWGGQDNEKLFF TGTGCCAGCAGTTTATCCTGGGGGGGACAGGATAATGAAAAACTGTTTTTT
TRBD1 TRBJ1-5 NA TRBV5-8 CAGNRGQINQPQHF TGTGCCGGCAACCGGGGACAGATCAATCAGCCCCAGCATTTT
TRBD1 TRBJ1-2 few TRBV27 CASSPTGALRGYTF TGTGCCAGCAGTCCGACAGGGGCGTTGCGTGGCTACACCTTC
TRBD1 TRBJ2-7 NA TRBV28 CASSLGQGAKEQYF TGTGCCAGCAGTTTGGGACAGGGGGCGAAAGAGCAGTACTTC
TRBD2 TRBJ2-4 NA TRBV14 CASSPRASGLAKNIQYF TGTGCCAGCAGCCCCCGGGCTAGCGGGTTAGCCAAAAACATTCAGTACTTC
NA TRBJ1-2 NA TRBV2 CASSVSQGPNYGYTF TGTGCCAGCAGTGTATCACAGGGACCTAACTATGGCTACACCTTC